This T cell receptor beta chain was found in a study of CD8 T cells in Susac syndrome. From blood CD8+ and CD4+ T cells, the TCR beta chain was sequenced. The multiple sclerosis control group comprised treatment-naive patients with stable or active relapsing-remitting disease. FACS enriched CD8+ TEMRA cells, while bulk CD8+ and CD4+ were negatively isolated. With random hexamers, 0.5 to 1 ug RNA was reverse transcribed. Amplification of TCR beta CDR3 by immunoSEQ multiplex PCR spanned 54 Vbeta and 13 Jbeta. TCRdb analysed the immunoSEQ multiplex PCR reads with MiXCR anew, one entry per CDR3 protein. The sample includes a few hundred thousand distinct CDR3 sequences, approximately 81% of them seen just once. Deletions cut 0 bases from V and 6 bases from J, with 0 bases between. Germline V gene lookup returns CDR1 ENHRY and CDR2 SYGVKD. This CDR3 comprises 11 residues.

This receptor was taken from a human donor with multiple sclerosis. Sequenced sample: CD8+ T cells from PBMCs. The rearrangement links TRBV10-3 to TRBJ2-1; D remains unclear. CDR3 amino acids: CAISESNEQFF. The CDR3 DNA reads TGTGCCATCAGTGAGTCCAATGAGCAGTTCTTC.